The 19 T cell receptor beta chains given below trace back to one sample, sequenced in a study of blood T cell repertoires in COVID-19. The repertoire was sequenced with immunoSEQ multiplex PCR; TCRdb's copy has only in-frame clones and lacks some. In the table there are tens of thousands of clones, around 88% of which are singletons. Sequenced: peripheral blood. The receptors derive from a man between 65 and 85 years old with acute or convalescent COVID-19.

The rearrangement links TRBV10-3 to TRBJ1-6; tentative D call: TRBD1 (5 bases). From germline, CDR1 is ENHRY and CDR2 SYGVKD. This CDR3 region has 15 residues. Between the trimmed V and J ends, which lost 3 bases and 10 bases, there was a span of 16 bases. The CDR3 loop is CAISDLAGDRSPLHF. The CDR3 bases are TGTGCCATCAGTGATTTAGCGGGGGATCGATCACCCCTCCACTTT.

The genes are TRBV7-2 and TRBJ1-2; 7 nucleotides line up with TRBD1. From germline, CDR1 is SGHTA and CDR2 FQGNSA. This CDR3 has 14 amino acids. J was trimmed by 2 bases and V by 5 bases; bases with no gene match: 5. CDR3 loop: CASSPRQGNYGYTF. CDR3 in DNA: TGTGCCAGCAGCCCAAGACAGGGAAACTATGGCTACACCTTC. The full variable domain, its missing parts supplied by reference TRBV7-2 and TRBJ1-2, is GAGVSQSPSNKVTEKGKDVELRCDPISGHTALYWYRQSLGQGLEFLIYFQGNSAPDKSGLPSDRFSAERTGGSVSTLTIQRTQQEDSAVYLCASSPRQGNYGYTFGSGTRLTVV.

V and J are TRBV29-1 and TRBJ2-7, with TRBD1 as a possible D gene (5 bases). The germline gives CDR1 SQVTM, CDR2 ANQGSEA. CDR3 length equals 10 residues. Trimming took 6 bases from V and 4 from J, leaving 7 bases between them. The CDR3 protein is CSVREYEQYF. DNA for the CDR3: TGCAGCGTCAGGGAATACGAGCAGTACTTC.

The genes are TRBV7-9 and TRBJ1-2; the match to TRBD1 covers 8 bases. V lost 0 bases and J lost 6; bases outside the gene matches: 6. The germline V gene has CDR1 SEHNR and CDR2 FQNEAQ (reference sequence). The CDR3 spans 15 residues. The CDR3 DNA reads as TGTGCCAGCAGCTTAGCTACCGTGACAGGGGATGGCTACACCTTC. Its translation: CASSLATVTGDGYTF.

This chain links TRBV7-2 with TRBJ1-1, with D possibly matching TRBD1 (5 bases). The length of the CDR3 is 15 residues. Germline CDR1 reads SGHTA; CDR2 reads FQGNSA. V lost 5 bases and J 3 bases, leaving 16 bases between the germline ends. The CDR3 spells CASSQRAGRDTEAFF. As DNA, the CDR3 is TGTGCCAGCAGCCAAAGGGCGGGGCGGGACACTGAAGCTTTCTTT.

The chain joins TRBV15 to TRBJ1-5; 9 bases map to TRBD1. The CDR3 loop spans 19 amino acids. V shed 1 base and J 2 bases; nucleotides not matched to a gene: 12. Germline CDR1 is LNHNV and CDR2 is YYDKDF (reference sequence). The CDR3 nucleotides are TGTGCCACCAGCAGAGCTCCCAGGGACAGGGCGTGGGGCAATCAGCCCCAGCATTTT. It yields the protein CATSRAPRDRAWGNQPQHF.

In DNA, the CDR3 is TGTGCCAGCAGCGTCCTTAGCGGGACCTACAATGAGCAGTTCTTC. It translates to CASSVLSGTYNEQFF. The rearrangement links TRBV9 to TRBJ2-1; 8 nucleotides line up with TRBD2. Germline V gives CDR1 SGDLS, CDR2 YYNGEE. Germline trimming cut 2 bases from V and 2 bases from J; bases unmatched to any gene: 3. CDR3 length: 15 amino acids.

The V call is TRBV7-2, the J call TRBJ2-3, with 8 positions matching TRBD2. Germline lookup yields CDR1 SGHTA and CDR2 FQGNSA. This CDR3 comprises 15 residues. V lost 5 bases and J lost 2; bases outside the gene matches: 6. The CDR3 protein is CASSRGLAYTDTQYF. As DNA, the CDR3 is TGTGCCAGCAGCAGAGGACTAGCTTACACAGATACGCAGTATTTT.

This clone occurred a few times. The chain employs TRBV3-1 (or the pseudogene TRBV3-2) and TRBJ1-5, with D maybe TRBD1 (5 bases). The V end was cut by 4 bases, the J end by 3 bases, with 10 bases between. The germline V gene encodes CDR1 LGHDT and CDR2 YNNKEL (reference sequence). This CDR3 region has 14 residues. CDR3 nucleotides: TGTGCCAGCAGCCTCGGGGGTTTCAATCAGCCCCAGCATTTT. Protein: CASSLGGFNQPQHF.

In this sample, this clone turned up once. DNA of the CDR3: TGTGCCAGCAGCTTGCGTAGCGGGAGGATCTATGAGCAGTTCTTC. Translated: CASSLRSGRIYEQFF. The V call is TRBV7-2, the J call TRBJ2-1; 10 bases align to TRBD2. After removal of 3 bases from V and 8 bases from J, the junction contained 7 bases not matched to a gene. This CDR3 spans 15 amino acids. Germline V gives CDR1 SGHTA, CDR2 FQGNSA.

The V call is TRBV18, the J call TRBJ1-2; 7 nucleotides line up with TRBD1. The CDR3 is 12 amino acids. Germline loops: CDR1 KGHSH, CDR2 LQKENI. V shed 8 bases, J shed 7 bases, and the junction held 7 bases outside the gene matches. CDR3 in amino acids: CASLGQARGYTF. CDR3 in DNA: TGTGCCAGCCTAGGACAGGCTCGTGGCTACACCTTC.

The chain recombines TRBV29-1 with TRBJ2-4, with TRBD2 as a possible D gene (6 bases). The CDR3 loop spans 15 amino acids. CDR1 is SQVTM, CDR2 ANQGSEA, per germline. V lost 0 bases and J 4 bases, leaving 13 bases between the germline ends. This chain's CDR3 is CSVEDRRGEKNIQYF. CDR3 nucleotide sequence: TGCAGCGTTGAAGATAGGCGCGGGGAAAAAAACATTCAGTACTTC.

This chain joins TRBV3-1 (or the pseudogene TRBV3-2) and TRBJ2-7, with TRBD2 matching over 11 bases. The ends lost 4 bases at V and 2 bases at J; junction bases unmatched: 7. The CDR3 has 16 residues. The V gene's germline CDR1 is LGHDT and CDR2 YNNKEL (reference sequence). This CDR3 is CASSPQGTSGPYEQYF. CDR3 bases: TGTGCCAGCAGCCCACAGGGGACTAGCGGTCCCTACGAGCAGTACTTC.

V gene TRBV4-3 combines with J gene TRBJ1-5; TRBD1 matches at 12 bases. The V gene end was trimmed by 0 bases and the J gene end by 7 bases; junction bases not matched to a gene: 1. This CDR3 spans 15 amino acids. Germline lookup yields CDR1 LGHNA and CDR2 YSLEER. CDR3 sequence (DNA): TGCGCCAGCAGCCAAGATGGGACAGGGGGCCAGCCCCAGCATTTT. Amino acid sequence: CASSQDGTGGQPQHF.

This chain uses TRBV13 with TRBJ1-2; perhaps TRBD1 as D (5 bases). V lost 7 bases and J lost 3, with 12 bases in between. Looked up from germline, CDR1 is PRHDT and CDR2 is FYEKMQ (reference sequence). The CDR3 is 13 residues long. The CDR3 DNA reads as TGTGCCAGCACAGGGCTTCGAGACTATGGCTACACCTTC. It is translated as CASTGLRDYGYTF.

The CDR3 coding sequence is TGTGCCAGCAGCTTGAACAGGGGATCAGAGACCCAGTACTTC. Its protein product is CASSLNRGSETQYF. The gene calls are TRBV11-2 and TRBJ2-5; TRBD1 aligns across 7 bases. The length of the CDR3 is 14 residues. V lost 3 bases and J lost 4; bases outside the gene matches: 5. Germline V gives CDR1 SGHAT, CDR2 FQNNGV. Together with reference TRBV11-2 and TRBJ2-5, the CDR3 gives the full variable domain: EAGVAQSPRYKIIEKRQSVAFWCNPISGHATLYWYQQILGQGPKLLIQFQNNGVVDDSQLPKDRFSAERLKGVDSTLKIQPAKLEDSAVYLCASSLNRGSETQYFGPGTRLLVL.

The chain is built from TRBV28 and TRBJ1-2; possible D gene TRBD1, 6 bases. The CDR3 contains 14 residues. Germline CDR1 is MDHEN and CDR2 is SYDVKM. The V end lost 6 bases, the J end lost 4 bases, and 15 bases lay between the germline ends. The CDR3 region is CASRSVDRRYGYTF. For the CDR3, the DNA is TGTGCCAGCAGGTCGGTTGACAGGCGCTATGGCTACACCTTC.

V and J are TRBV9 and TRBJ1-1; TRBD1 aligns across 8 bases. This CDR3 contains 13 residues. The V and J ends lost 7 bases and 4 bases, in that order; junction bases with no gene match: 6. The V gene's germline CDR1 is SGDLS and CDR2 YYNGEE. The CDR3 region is CASGQGMVTEAFF. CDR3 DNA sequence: TGTGCCAGCGGACAGGGTATGGTCACTGAAGCTTTCTTT. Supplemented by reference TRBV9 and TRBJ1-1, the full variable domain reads DSGVTQTPKHLITATGQRVTLRCSPRSGDLSVYWYQQSLDQGLQFLIQYYNGEERAKGNILERFSAQQFPDLHSELNLSSLELGDSALYFCASGQGMVTEAFFGQGTRLTVV.

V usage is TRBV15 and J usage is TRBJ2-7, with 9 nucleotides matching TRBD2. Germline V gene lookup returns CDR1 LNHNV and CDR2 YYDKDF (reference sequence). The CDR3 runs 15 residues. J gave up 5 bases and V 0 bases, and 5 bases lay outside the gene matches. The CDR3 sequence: CATSRDAGGIDEQYF. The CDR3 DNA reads TGTGCCACCAGCAGAGATGCGGGAGGGATCGACGAGCAGTACTTC.